A selection of T cell receptor beta chains follows, all from one sample in a study of T cell repertoires in cytomegalovirus infection. TCRdb reprocessed the reads with MiXCR, giving one entry per CDR3 protein. The repertoire holds approximately 630,000 distinct CDR3 sequences, 20% to 25% seen once, with less than 10% in the top ten. The specimen sequenced was CD8+ T cells from PBMCs. Source of these receptors: a human donor in good health (CMV status not recorded). Some clones in this sample may be carry-over from other donors' samples. Both conserved end residues are trimmed from each CDR3. The order of the fields is V gene, J gene, CDR3 protein.

TRBV20-1,TRBJ1-2,SADPRVNYGYT
TRBV11-2,TRBJ2-1,ASRDTGWSISSYNEQF
TRBV6-1,TRBJ1-4,ASSEGRGFNEKLF
TRBV11-1,TRBJ2-1,ASSSPPGLPFYNEQF
TRBV7-2,TRBJ1-4,ASSSAGYTNEKLF
TRBV7-9,TRBJ2-7,ASRPRQGDYEQY
TRBV7-2,TRBJ2-1,ASSPEITGGRSNEQF
TRBV7-9,TRBJ2-2,ASSTPLGATGELF
TRBV6-2/TRBV6-3,TRBJ1-6,ASTRASYNSPLH
TRBV7-8,TRBJ2-5,ASRTPGSGGQY
TRBV2,TRBJ2-2,ASMTGTTNTGELF
TRBV7-9,TRBJ2-1,ASSWGPSYNEQF
TRBV15,TRBJ1-2,ATSRTGTGDGYT
TRBV13,TRBJ1-4,ASTQLGGEKLF
TRBV12-3/TRBV12-4,TRBJ2-7,ASSPDTGNYEQY
TRBV4-1,TRBJ1-2,ASSLQTGPANGYT
TRBV28,TRBJ1-5,ASSLSRGVFQPQH
TRBV27,TRBJ2-2,ASSFAGVGELF
TRBV7-9,TRBJ2-1,ASTKPGPSGYNEQF
TRBV7-9,TRBJ2-1,ASRRGQSYNEQF
TRBV6-1,TRBJ1-1,ASSGPGQGNTEAF
TRBV7-9,TRBJ2-1,ASSSLGQGRQF
TRBV7-7,TRBJ1-1,ASSLNKNTEAF
TRBV29-1,TRBJ1-1,SVSVRTEAF
TRBV5-5,TRBJ1-6,ASSLKGARSYNSPLH
TRBV12-3/TRBV12-4,TRBJ1-2,ASSLFNKNYGYT
TRBV28,TRBJ1-5,ASNPGTELGQPQH
TRBV4-2,TRBJ1-1,ASSLSIEGPTEAF
TRBV7-6,TRBJ2-5,ASSLVPSVNQETQY
TRBV9,TRBJ2-1,ASSPRGLGYNEQF
TRBV14,TRBJ2-7,ASSQSRPDRGVSYEQY
TRBV7-9,TRBJ2-3,ASRTGLNTQY
TRBV12-3/TRBV12-4,TRBJ1-2,ASSLGRGGYGYT
TRBV29-1,TRBJ2-2,SVIQDTGELF
TRBV2,TRBJ1-2,ASRDRVYGYT
TRBV7-6,TRBJ1-2,ASSLPGQDNYGYT
TRBV7-2,TRBJ1-5,TSSLCGTGLSNQPQH
TRBV27,TRBJ2-3,ASSPSPTGMDTQY
TRBV14,TRBJ2-5,ASSQESRLWETQY
TRBV19,TRBJ2-1,ASRQGSYNEQF
TRBV7-2,TRBJ1-1,ASSFHKLQGAGMNTEAF
TRBV6-2/TRBV6-3,TRBJ2-2,ASSYSLTGTGIDTGELF
TRBV19,TRBJ1-5,ASSVTAGVEMPQH
TRBV7-8,TRBJ2-1,ASSLLLNGGSSYNEQF
TRBV6-4,TRBJ1-1,ASSDGEMNTEAF
TRBV24-1,TRBJ2-1,ATSDLGSYNEQF
TRBV20-1,TRBJ2-6,SARGQGLFGANVLT
TRBV28,TRBJ1-5,ASSSQGAVWPQH
TRBV7-6,TRBJ2-1,ALDRAYNEQF
TRBV7-6,TRBJ2-2,ASSQKATYTGELF
TRBV5-4,TRBJ2-3,ASSADRGVIADTQY
TRBV14,TRBJ2-7,ASSQDDFSTYEQY